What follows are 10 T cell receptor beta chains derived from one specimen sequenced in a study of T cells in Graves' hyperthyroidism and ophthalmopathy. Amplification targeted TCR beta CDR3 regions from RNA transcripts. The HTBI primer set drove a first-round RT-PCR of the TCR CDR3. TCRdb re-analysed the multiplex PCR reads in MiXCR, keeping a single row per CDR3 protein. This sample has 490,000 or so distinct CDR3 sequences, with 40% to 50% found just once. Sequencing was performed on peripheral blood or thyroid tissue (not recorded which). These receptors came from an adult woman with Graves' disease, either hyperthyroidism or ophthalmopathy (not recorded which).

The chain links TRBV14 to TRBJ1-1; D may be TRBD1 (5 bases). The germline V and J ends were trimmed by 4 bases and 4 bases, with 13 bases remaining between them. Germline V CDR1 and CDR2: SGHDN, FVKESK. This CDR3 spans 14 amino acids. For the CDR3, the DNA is TGTGCCAGCAGCCGTGGTTGGGGCGGCACTGAAGCTTTCTTT. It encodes CASSRGWGGTEAFF.

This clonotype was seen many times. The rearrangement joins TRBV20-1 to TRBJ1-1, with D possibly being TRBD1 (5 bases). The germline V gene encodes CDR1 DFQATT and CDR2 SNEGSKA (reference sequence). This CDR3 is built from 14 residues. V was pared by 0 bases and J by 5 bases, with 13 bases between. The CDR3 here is CSAREGGEDTEAFF. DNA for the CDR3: TGCAGTGCTAGAGAGGGGGGAGAGGATACTGAAGCTTTCTTT.

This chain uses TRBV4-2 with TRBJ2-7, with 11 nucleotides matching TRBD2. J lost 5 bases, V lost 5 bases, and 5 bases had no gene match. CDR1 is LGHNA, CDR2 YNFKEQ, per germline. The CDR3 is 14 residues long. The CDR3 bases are TGTGCCAGCAGCGGGACTAGCGGAGGGGACGAGCAGTACTTC. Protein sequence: CASSGTSGGDEQYF.

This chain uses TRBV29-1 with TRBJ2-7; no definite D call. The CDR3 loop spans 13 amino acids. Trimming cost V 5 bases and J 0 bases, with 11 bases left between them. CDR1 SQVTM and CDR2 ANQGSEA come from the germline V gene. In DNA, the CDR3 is TGCAGCGTTCGTGTCCACAGCTCCTACGAGCAGTACTTC. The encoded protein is CSVRVHSSYEQYF.

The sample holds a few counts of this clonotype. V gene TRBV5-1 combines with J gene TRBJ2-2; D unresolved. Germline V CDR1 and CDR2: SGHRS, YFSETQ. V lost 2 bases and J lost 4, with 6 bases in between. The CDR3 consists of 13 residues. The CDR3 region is CASSLPVTGELFF. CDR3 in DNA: TGCGCCAGCAGCTTACCCGTCACCGGGGAGCTGTTTTTT.

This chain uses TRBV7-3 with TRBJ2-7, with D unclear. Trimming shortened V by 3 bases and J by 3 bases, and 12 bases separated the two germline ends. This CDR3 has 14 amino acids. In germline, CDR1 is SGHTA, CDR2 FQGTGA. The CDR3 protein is CASSFEEHLYEQYF. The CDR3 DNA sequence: TGTGCCAGCAGCTTCGAGGAACATCTCTACGAGCAGTACTTC.

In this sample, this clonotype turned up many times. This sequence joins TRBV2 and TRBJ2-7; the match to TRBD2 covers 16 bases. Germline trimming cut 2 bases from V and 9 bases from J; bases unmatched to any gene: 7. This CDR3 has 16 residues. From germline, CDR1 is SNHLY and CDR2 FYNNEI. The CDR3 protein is CASSEIPGLAGGVQYF. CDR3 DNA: TGTGCCAGCAGTGAAATCCCGGGACTAGCGGGAGGGGTGCAGTACTTC.

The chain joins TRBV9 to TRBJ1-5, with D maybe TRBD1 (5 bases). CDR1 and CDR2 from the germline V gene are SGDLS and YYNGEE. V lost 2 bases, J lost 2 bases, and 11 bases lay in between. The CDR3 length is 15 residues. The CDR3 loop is CASSVAGDGNQPQHF. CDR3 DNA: TGTGCCAGCAGCGTCGCTGGGGACGGCAATCAGCCCCAGCATTTT.

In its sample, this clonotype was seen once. CDR3 sequence: CASSPHASNTEAFF. CDR3 bases: TGTGCCAGCAGCCCACATGCCTCGAACACTGAAGCTTTCTTT. This sequence joins TRBV11-3 and TRBJ1-1; D is unclear. CDR1 and CDR2 (germline): SGHNT, YENEEA. CDR3 length equals 14 residues. The V gene lost 5 bases and the J gene lost 1 base, with 11 bases spanning the gap.

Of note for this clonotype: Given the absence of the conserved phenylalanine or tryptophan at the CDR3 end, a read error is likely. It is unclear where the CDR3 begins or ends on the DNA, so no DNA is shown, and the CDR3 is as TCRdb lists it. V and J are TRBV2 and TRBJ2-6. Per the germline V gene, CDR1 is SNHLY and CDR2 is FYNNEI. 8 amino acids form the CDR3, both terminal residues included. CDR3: CASSVTAR.